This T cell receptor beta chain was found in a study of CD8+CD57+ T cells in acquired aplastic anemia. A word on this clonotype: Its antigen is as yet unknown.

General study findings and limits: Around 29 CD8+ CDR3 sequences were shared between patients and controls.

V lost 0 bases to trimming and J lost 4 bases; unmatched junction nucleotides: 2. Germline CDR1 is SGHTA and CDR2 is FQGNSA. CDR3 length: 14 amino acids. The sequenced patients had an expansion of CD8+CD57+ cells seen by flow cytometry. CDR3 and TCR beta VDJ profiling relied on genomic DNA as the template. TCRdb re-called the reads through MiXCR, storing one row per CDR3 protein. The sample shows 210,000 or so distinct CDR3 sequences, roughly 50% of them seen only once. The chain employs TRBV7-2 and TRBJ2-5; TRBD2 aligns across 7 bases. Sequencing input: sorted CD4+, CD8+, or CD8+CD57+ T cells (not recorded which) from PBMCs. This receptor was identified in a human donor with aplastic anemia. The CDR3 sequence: CASSLARERETQYF. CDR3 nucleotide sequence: TGTGCCAGCAGCTTAGCGCGGGAGAGAGAGACCCAGTACTTC.